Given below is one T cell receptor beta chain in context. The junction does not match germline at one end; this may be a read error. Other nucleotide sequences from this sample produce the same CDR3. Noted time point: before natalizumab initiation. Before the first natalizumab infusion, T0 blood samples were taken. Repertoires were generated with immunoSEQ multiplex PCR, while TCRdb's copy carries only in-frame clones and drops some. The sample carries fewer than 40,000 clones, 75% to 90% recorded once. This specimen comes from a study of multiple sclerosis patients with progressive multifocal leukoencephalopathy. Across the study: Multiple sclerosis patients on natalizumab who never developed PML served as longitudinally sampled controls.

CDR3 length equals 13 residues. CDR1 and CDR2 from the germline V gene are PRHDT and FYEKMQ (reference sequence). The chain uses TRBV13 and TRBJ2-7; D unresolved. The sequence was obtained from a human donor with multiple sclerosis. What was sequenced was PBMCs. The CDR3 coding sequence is TGTGCCAGCAGCTTAGGGGGTATAGACGAGCAGTACTTT. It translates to CASSLGGIDEQYF.